Sequencing of this T cell receptor beta chain was carried out in a study of spatial heterogeneity in lung cancer. Study conclusions and caveats: Counts of expanded intratumoral alpha and beta TCRs tracked tumor mutation counts.

Time point defined: sample taken at primary tumor resection. MiXCR, run by TCRdb on the 5' RACE reads, gives a single entry per CDR3 protein. The sample lists roughly 10,000 distinct CDR3 sequences; 7% to 9% were seen once. In its sample, this clonotype was seen many times. What it binds is unknown. V gave up 0 bases and J gave up 2 bases, with 7 bases separating them. CDR3 length equals 13 residues. Germline V CDR1 and CDR2: GTSNPN, SVGIG (reference sequence). This TCR was recovered from a male donor with early-stage non-small cell lung cancer. The rearrangement uses TRBV30 and TRBJ2-5, with unresolved D. The source was lung tumor tissue, collected at surgery. CDR3 DNA: TGTGCCTGGAGTGTACTATCGCAAGAGACCCAGTACTTC. This encodes CAWSVLSQETQYF. Full variable domain (remainder filled in from reference TRBV30 and TRBJ2-5): SQTIHQWPATLVQPVGSPLSLECTVEGTSNPNLYWYRQAAGRGLQLLFYSVGIGQISSEVPQNLSASRPQDRQFILSSKKLLLSDSGFYLCAWSVLSQETQYFGPGTRLLVL.